The clone carrying this TCR beta chain was observed a single time. Its antigen is unidentified. This entry belongs to a study of a mutant IDH1 vaccine in newly diagnosed glioma. Study summary: Among treated patients, around 60% were male and about 40% female, and mean age was about 40 years. Most patients had received both radiotherapy and temozolomide, the prior options being radiotherapy, temozolomide, or both.

Notes on the study in general: Immune responses induced by vaccination arose in 93.3% of the patients. Pseudoprogression showed no apparent link to changes in top peripheral T cell clonotypes.

Clones were read by immunoSEQ multiplex PCR, and TCRdb kept only the in-frame ones, dropping some. The sample lists roughly 70,000 clones, about 86% occurring once. The time point here: baseline, week 1 (first vaccination visit). This sample's treatment: pre-vaccination baseline after standard-of-care therapy. The CDR3 contains 15 residues. Germline V gives CDR1 SGHNT, CDR2 YYREEE (reference sequence). Trimming left V 0 bases short and J 8 bases short, with 12 bases between. This chain connects TRBV5-4 to TRBJ1-6, with TRBD1 as a possible D gene (5 bases). The source of this sequence is a young man with glioma. The input for sequencing was PBMCs, taken from a glioma patient treated with radiotherapy, temozolomide or both. The DNA for the CDR3 is TGTGCCAGCAGCTTGGTCAAGGGGTTTGATTCACCCCTCCACTTT. This sequence encodes CASSLVKGFDSPLHF.